Listed below are T cell receptor beta chains from one sample, sequenced in a study of blood T cells in healthy people across ages. TCRdb re-analysed the 5' RACE reads in MiXCR, keeping a single row per CDR3 protein. This table holds roughly 2 million distinct CDR3 sequences, just under 50% found once. Sequenced sample: blood. The receptors originated from a woman between 40 and 50 years old in good health. Each CDR3 is given with its conserved first and last residue.

v_gene	j_gene	CDR3aa
TRBV5-6	TRBJ1-2	CASSRDSRGYTF
TRBV5-1	TRBJ2-4	CASAGQGAVFDKNIQYF
TRBV7-2	TRBJ2-1	CASSFNHFETYNEQFF
TRBV24-1	TRBJ2-1	CATSDSRGGIVNEQFF
TRBV12-3/TRBV12-4	TRBJ1-3	CASSRQGAGNTIYF
TRBV24-1	TRBJ2-3	CATSVGQGTTDTQYF
TRBV7-2	TRBJ1-2	CASSSWDRGDYGYTF
TRBV7-2	TRBJ2-5	CASSSQLAGGRETQYF
TRBV7-9	TRBJ1-2	CASSLAGRVRDGYTF
TRBV20-1	TRBJ2-1	CSARDQLLAGGGDEQFF
TRBV5-6	TRBJ2-1	CASSLLKGGSYNEQFF
TRBV6-1	TRBJ2-1	CASIPIGPANEQFF
TRBV9	TRBJ2-5	CASSVELAGAQETQYF
TRBV7-6	-	CASSLEQGADPGWETQYF
TRBV15	TRBJ2-3	CATSEGQGGDTQYF
TRBV12-3/TRBV12-4	TRBJ2-3	CASSLGGLAISPSDTQYF
TRBV3-1	TRBJ2-1	CASSQGRRGGRNEQFF
TRBV5-6	TRBJ2-4	CASSRVVGMAKNIQYF
TRBV6-6	TRBJ2-3	CASSYARLAGVGDTQYF
TRBV7-2	TRBJ1-1	CASSPLQVGTEAFF
TRBV2	TRBJ1-5	CASSVIEGARQPQHF
TRBV5-1	TRBJ2-1	CASSFFPGLAGDNEQFF
TRBV7-6	TRBJ2-5	CASRSRLETQYF
TRBV4-1	TRBJ2-5	CASSQPTGSEGQETQYF
TRBV5-1	TRBJ2-5	CASSLAKGGLDLEAQYF
TRBV4-3	TRBJ2-3	CASSQDLPGVGTDTQYF
TRBV7-7	TRBJ2-5	CASSLAGSGEEQYF
TRBV7-2	TRBJ2-5	CASSLVSGLETQYF
TRBV2	TRBJ2-1	CASSEALLGLRPKEQFF
TRBV4-3	TRBJ1-6	CASSIGGQGISPLHF
TRBV5-1	TRBJ1-1	CASGNDTTNTEAFF
TRBV4-3	TRBJ2-5	CASSQDRDTGQETQYF
TRBV20-1	TRBJ1-5	CSASGGSNNQPQHF
TRBV29-1	TRBJ2-5	CSVGTSETQYF
TRBV6-1	TRBJ2-7	CASGITGTGSIYEQYF
TRBV4-3	TRBJ2-5	CASSQGLAGGLSYNEQYF
TRBV7-2	TRBJ1-2	CASSPVGGYRGGYTF
TRBV11-1	TRBJ1-1	CASSSRTGDAEAFF
TRBV7-2	TRBJ2-5	CASSQGGTQYF
TRBV15	TRBJ1-2	CATSQLGRNYGYTF
TRBV20-1	TRBJ1-5	CSARETPRGNQPQHF
TRBV25-1	TRBJ2-5	CASSERRGRDQETQYF